These 16 T cell receptor beta chains were sequenced from one sample in a study of Ad26.COV2.S vaccination and SARS-CoV-2 variants (dated by TCRdb to 2020 to 2022). The library was made by the immunoSEQ multiplex PCR assay. The immuneACCESS repertoire file appears here via TCRdb, limited to in-frame rearrangements. These files lack a portion of the clones; in checked studies, under half of the deficit traces to unresolved V genes, and the cause of the others is not known. The sample table lists roughly 350,000 clones, around 86% of them with a count of one. Roughly 3.6% of the sample comes from the top ten. The sample's treatment or condition label, in plain terms: around 19 received Ad26.COV2.S at low or high dose, single or two shots; roughly five received placebo; per-sample allocation not given. Repertoires of vaccine and placebo recipients were sequenced from samples taken on day 63 after the first injection.

The specimen comprised peripheral blood, sampled in a trial of Ad26.COV2.S vaccine versus placebo. These receptors all come from a person aged 18 to 65 who received the Ad26.COV2.S COVID-19 vaccine or a placebo.

For the CDR3, the DNA is TGTGCCAGCAGTTTGGGCGGGGCACGGGGGTCCTACGAGCAGTACTTC. Residues: CASSLGGARGSYEQYF. The J gene is TRBJ2-7, the V gene TRBV27; a possible D gene is TRBD2 (6 bases). The CDR3 has 16 amino acids. V gave up 3 bases and J gave up 1 base, with 16 bases separating them. CDR1 MNHEY and CDR2 SMNVEV come from the germline V gene (reference sequence).

This chain connects TRBV5-4 to TRBJ1-1; D uncertain. Germline loops: CDR1 SGHNT, CDR2 YYREEE (reference sequence). CDR3 length: 15 amino acids. V was clipped by 4 bases and J by 2 bases, with 15 bases between them. CDR3 residues: CASSTARAPNTEAFF. CDR3 coding DNA: TGTGCCAGCAGCACTGCCCGGGCCCCAAACACTGAAGCTTTCTTT.

The chain recombines TRBV4-2 with TRBJ2-7, with D maybe TRBD2 (5 bases). Germline assignment: CDR1 LGHNA and CDR2 YNFKEQ. V lost 1 base and J 0 bases, leaving 10 bases between the germline ends. The CDR3 has 15 residues. CDR3 in DNA: TGTGCCAGCAGCCAAGCCGGGGTCGCCTCCTACGAGCAGTACTTC. It yields the protein CASSQAGVASYEQYF.

V gene TRBV4-1 combines with J gene TRBJ2-5, with 7 bases lining up with TRBD1. Germline V CDR1 and CDR2: MGHRA, YSYEKL. V gave up 3 bases and J gave up 6 bases; unmatched junction bases: 13. The CDR3 totals 16 residues. The CDR3 region has the DNA TGCGCCAGCAGCCATCCAGACAGGGTCGCCCGGAAGACCCAGTACTTC. Encoded protein: CASSHPDRVARKTQYF.

The V call is TRBV18, the J call TRBJ2-7, with TRBD1 as a possible D gene (5 bases). Deletions cut 4 bases from V and 5 bases from J, with 18 bases between. Per the germline V gene, CDR1 is KGHSH and CDR2 is LQKENI. This CDR3 has 15 amino acids. CDR3 loop: CASSQGPIGAHEQYF. CDR3 nucleotide sequence: TGTGCCAGCTCACAGGGCCCGATAGGGGCCCACGAGCAGTACTTC. The variable domain in full, completed from reference TRBV18 and TRBJ2-7, reads NAGVMQNPRHLVRRRGQEARLRCSPMKGHSHVYWYRQLPEEGLKFMVYLQKENIIDESGMPKERFSAEFPKEGPSILRIQQVVRGDSAAYFCASSQGPIGAHEQYFGPGTRLTVT.

The chain joins TRBV2 to TRBJ2-7; 7 nucleotides line up with TRBD1. The CDR3 has 13 amino acids. Looked up from germline, CDR1 is SNHLY and CDR2 is FYNNEI. V gave up 5 bases and J gave up 1 base; unmatched junction bases: 2. Here the CDR3 DNA reads TGTGCCAGCAGTAGGGGGCTATCCTACGAGCAGTACTTC. It yields the protein CASSRGLSYEQYF.

The chain links TRBV25-1 to TRBJ2-7, with D uncertain. Looked up from germline, CDR1 is MGHDK and CDR2 is SYGVNS. This CDR3 comprises 14 residues. V was clipped by 0 bases and J by 8 bases, with 14 bases between them. CDR3 amino acids: CASSEYGRMDKQYF. The CDR3 region has the DNA TGTGCCAGCAGTGAATATGGCAGGATGGATAAGCAGTACTTC.

The chain has TRBV6-4 and TRBJ2-3; tentatively, D is TRBD2 (6 bases). The CDR3 is 15 amino acids. Germline CDR1 reads MRHNA; CDR2 reads SNTAGT. V lost 0 bases and J lost 9, with 16 bases in between. CDR3 amino acids: CASSDSLGGFGTQYF. The CDR3 nucleotides read TGTGCCAGCAGTGACTCACTAGGAGGGTTCGGAACGCAGTATTTT.

V and J are TRBV5-4 and TRBJ1-3; D unclear. Germline V CDR1 and CDR2: SGHNT, YYREEE (reference sequence). The CDR3 has 13 amino acids. V was shortened by 3 bases and J by 8 bases, with 12 bases between the two germline ends. CDR3 region: CASSWVGGDTIYF. The CDR3, as DNA: TGTGCCAGCAGCTGGGTTGGCGGGGACACCATATATTTT.

J is TRBJ2-3 and V is TRBV5-1; TRBD2 is a possible D gene (6 bases). The CDR3 length is 16 residues. In germline, CDR1 is SGHRS, CDR2 YFSETQ. V shed 0 bases and J shed 1 base, with 12 bases lying between them. CDR3 region: CASSLATTGGTDTQYF. In DNA, the CDR3 is TGCGCCAGCAGCTTGGCTACAACGGGGGGCACAGATACGCAGTATTTT.

The V gene is TRBV2, the J gene TRBJ1-3; TRBD1 is a possible D gene (6 bases). This CDR3 comprises 17 residues. Germline V gives CDR1 SNHLY, CDR2 FYNNEI. Trimming left V 7 bases short and J 0 bases short, with 19 bases between. The CDR3 protein is CASTLRGTFNSGNTIYF. The CDR3 DNA reads as TGTGCCAGCACGCTCAGGGGAACATTTAACTCTGGAAACACCATATATTTT.

The genes are TRBV4-3 and TRBJ2-2; D is possibly TRBD1 or TRBD2 (5 bases each). CDR3 length: 16 residues. Germline V CDR1 and CDR2: LGHNA, YSLEER. Trimming took off 4 bases at V and 3 bases at J, with 15 bases between the two ends. Here the CDR3 reads CASSPRGPSHTGELFF. CDR3 nucleotide sequence: TGCGCCAGCAGCCCGAGGGGTCCAAGCCACACCGGGGAGCTGTTTTTT.

In this sample, this clone turned up a few times. The chain uses TRBV7-6 and TRBJ1-5; 8 positions match TRBD1. The CDR3 sequence is 15 residues long. Germline assignment: CDR1 SGHVS and CDR2 FNYEAQ. J lost 7 bases, V lost 5 bases, and 10 bases had no gene match. DNA of the CDR3: TGTGCCAGCAGCGCGAGGACAGGGAGCGGCCAGCCCCAGCATTTT. It encodes CASSARTGSGQPQHF.

This chain connects TRBV19 to TRBJ1-6, with 7 nucleotides matching TRBD1. Germline CDR1 is LNHDA and CDR2 is SQIVND (reference sequence). With 7 bases clipped from V and 10 bases from J, the junction kept 10 bases outside the gene matches. The CDR3 loop spans 14 amino acids. In DNA form, the CDR3 reads TGTGCCAGTAAACGGACAGGCTCTCAGTCACCCCTCCACTTT. Protein sequence: CASKRTGSQSPLHF.

V gene TRBV19 combines with J gene TRBJ1-3, with 8 positions matching TRBD1. Looked up from germline, CDR1 is LNHDA and CDR2 is SQIVND (reference sequence). J lost 0 bases, V lost 10 bases, and 14 bases had no gene match. The CDR3 contains 17 residues. The chain's CDR3 is CATTRDRIMSSGNTIYF. CDR3 coding DNA: TGTGCCACCACCCGGGACAGGATTATGAGCTCTGGAAACACCATATATTTT.

A single count supports this clone. The CDR3, as DNA: TGTGCCAGCAGCCAAGATTTTGGGACAGGGAGAGCTTTCTTT. Encoded protein: CASSQDFGTGRAFF. This sequence joins TRBV3-1 (or the pseudogene TRBV3-2) and TRBJ1-1; TRBD1 agrees at 9 bases. Germline-derived CDR1 and CDR2 are LGHDT and YNNKEL (reference sequence). With V trimmed by 0 bases and J by 10 bases, 6 bases remained unmatched. The CDR3 has 14 residues.